Listed below are T cell receptor beta chains from one sample, sequenced in a study of CD8 T cells in ankylosing spondylitis. One entry per CDR3 protein, called by TCRdb with MiXCR from the 5' RACE reads. The table includes about 450,000 distinct CDR3 sequences, around 26% detected once. Sample: blood, either unsorted or a sorted T cell fraction (not recorded which). The receptors derive from a male donor with ankylosing spondylitis. CDR3s include the opening cysteine and the closing phenylalanine or tryptophan. The order of the fields is J gene, V gene, D gene, clone size, CDR3 protein, CDR3 DNA. D genes are given only for firm matches. Not every row has a clone size; where given, it reads once, few, many or a size class.

TRBJ2-7 TRBV12-3/TRBV12-4 . few CASSLTHSSYEQYF TGTGCCAGCAGTTTAACGCACTCCTCCTACGAGCAGTACTTC
TRBJ2-1 TRBV11-2 TRBD1 few CASSSYRDRGSYNEQFF TGTGCCAGCAGCTCCTACCGGGACAGGGGTTCCTACAATGAGCAGTTCTTC
TRBJ2-1 TRBV5-1 . few CASSLDGGRDEQFF TGCGCCAGCAGCTTGGACGGGGGTCGTGATGAGCAGTTCTTC
TRBJ2-1 TRBV7-9 TRBD2 few CASSPSIAGRYNEQFF TGTGCCAGCAGCCCTTCGATAGCGGGCCGCTACAATGAGCAGTTCTTC
TRBJ2-7 TRBV27 TRBD1 . CASGSQTGRYEQYF TGTGCCAGCGGATCCCAGACAGGGAGATACGAGCAGTACTTC
TRBJ1-1 TRBV27 . many CASRHHGGGRTEAFF TGTGCCAGCAGGCATCACGGCGGGGGTCGGACTGAAGCTTTCTTT
TRBJ2-3 TRBV24-1 TRBD1 . CATSDTGTESTDTQYF TGTGCCACCAGTGACACCGGGACAGAAAGCACAGATACGCAGTATTTT
TRBJ2-3 TRBV29-1 . . CSVVVTYTDTQYF TGCAGCGTTGTAGTCACTTACACAGATACGCAGTATTTT
TRBJ2-5 TRBV10-3 . few CAISESSSGDGETQYF TGTGCCATCAGTGAGTCGAGTTCCGGAGACGGGGAGACCCAGTACTTC
TRBJ1-2 TRBV5-1 . . CASSLGLTVGYGYTF TGCGCCAGCAGCTTGGGACTTACAGTGGGCTATGGCTACACCTTC
TRBJ2-1 TRBV5-6 TRBD1 . CASSLVDRQGSYNEQFF TGTGCCAGCAGCTTGGTAGATCGACAGGGCTCCTACAATGAGCAGTTCTTC